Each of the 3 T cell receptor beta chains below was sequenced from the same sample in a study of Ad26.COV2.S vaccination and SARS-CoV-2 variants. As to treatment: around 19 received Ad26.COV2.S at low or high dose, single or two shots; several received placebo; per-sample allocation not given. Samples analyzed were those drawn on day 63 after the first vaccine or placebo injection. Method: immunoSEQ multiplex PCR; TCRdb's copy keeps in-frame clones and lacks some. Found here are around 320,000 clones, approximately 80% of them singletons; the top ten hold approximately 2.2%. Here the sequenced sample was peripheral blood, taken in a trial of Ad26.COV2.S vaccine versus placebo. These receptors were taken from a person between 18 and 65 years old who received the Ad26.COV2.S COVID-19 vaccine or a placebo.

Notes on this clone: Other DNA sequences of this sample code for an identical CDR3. The CDR3 DNA is TGCGCCAGCAGCCAAGGGACTGGAACCTACGAGCAGTACTTC. Translation gives CASSQGTGTYEQYF. The chain uses TRBV4-1 and TRBJ2-7; the D gene is possibly TRBD2 (5 bases). CDR3 size: 14 residues. Per germline, CDR1 MGHRA and CDR2 YSYEKL. V lost 1 base and J lost 2, with 9 bases in between.

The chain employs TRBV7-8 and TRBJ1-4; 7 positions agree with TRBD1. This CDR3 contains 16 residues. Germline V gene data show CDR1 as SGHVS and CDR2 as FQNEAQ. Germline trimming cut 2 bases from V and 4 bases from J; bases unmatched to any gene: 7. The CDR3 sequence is CASSLSRQGFNEKLFF. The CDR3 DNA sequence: TGTGCCAGCAGCTTATCGAGACAGGGCTTTAATGAAAAACTGTTTTTT.

The CDR3 loop is CASGTATYNEQFF. For the CDR3, the DNA is TGTGCCAGCGGGACAGCCACCTACAATGAGCAGTTCTTC. The chain joins TRBV25-1 to TRBJ2-1; 7 positions match TRBD1. Germline assignment: CDR1 MGHDK and CDR2 SYGVNS. The CDR3 covers 13 residues. V was clipped by 8 bases and J by 2 bases; unmatched bases: 3.